Sequencing of this T cell receptor (beta chain) was carried out in a study of cytomegalovirus exposure and HLA in healthy donors. Some clones are missing from TCRdb's copy, which holds only in-frame ones; the method was immunoSEQ multiplex PCR. The sample has 250,000 to 350,000 clones, just over 85% seen once; the top ten hold approximately 0.84%. Worth noting for this clone: What it binds is not known.

Notes on the study in general: Among TCR beta chains, those listed as cytomegalovirus-associated numbered about 160.

Germline V gene sequence: CDR1 SNHLY, CDR2 FYNNEI. V lost 2 bases, J lost 6 bases, and 3 bases stayed unmatched. This CDR3 has 14 residues. The source material was PBMCs. This receptor was taken from a woman under 30 in good health and CMV-seronegative. This chain uses TRBV2 with TRBJ1-5, with TRBD1 matching 8 bases. CDR3 nucleotide sequence: TGTGCCAGCAGTGAACAGGGGGCCGGTCAGCCCCAGCATTTT. This encodes CASSEQGAGQPQHF.